The next 7 T cell receptor beta chains were all read from a single sample in a study of cytomegalovirus exposure and HLA in healthy donors. Measured with immunoSEQ multiplex PCR; TCRdb has only the in-frame clones, and not every one. The sample includes roughly 230,000 clones, 90% of them seen just once. Material: PBMCs. These receptors were taken from a young woman in good health and CMV-seronegative.

This clone was recorded a few times. This chain joins TRBV7-8 and TRBJ1-5, with TRBD1 matching 9 bases. Per germline, CDR1 SGHVS and CDR2 FQNEAQ. CDR3 length equals 15 residues. Germline trimming cut 0 bases from V and 7 bases from J; bases unmatched to any gene: 4. This chain's CDR3 is CASSLAGTGKQPQHF. CDR3 DNA: TGTGCCAGCAGCTTAGCTGGGACAGGGAAGCAGCCCCAGCATTTT.

The gene calls are TRBV28 and TRBJ2-1, with D possibly being TRBD1 or TRBD2 (5 bases each). The CDR3 has 16 amino acids. The germline CDR1 and CDR2 sequences are MDHEN and SYDVKM. The V end was cut by 5 bases, the J end by 5 bases, with 19 bases between. The CDR3 loop reads CASSDPGPRPNNEQFF. In DNA, the CDR3 is TGTGCCAGCAGTGATCCGGGACCCAGGCCCAACAATGAGCAGTTCTTC.

The chain is built from TRBV4-3 and TRBJ1-1; D remains ambiguous. This CDR3 comprises 14 residues. V was cut by 1 base and J by 1 base, with 7 bases left in between. Germline V gene lookup returns CDR1 LGHNA and CDR2 YSLEER. The CDR3 spells CASSQVPQNTEAFF. The CDR3, as DNA: TGCGCCAGCAGCCAAGTCCCACAGAACACTGAAGCTTTCTTT.

This clone appeared once. The chain recombines TRBV7-6 with TRBJ2-7; no clear D. This CDR3 is 14 amino acids long. Trimming pared 2 bases from V and 7 bases from J, leaving 15 bases between. Germline-derived CDR1 and CDR2 are SGHVS and FNYEAQ. The CDR3 here is CASSLSQRVGEQYF. DNA of the CDR3: TGTGCCAGCAGCTTATCTCAGCGTGTCGGAGAGCAGTACTTC.

V and J are TRBV13 and TRBJ1-2; TRBD1 matches at 7 bases. The J segment lost 2 bases and the V segment lost 5 bases, leaving 11 bases of the junction unmatched. This CDR3 is built from 16 residues. From germline, CDR1 is PRHDT and CDR2 FYEKMQ (reference sequence). This chain's CDR3 is CASSPHQWDSNYGYTF. DNA for the CDR3: TGTGCCAGCAGCCCCCACCAGTGGGACAGCAACTATGGCTACACCTTC. The whole variable domain, remainder taken from reference TRBV13 and TRBJ1-2, is AAGVIQSPRHLIKEKRETATLKCYPIPRHDTVYWYQQGPGQDPQFLISFYEKMQSDKGSIPDRFSAQQFSDYHSELNMSSLELGDSALYFCASSPHQWDSNYGYTFGSGTRLTVV.

The chain employs TRBV27 and TRBJ1-4, with D perhaps matching TRBD1 (5 bases). V lost 6 bases to trimming and J lost 7 bases, with 15 bases between them. From germline, CDR1 is MNHEY and CDR2 SMNVEV (reference sequence). The CDR3 sequence is 14 residues long. The CDR3 is CASSPWGPTEKLFF. CDR3 in DNA: TGTGCCAGCAGCCCTTGGGGCCCCACTGAAAAACTGTTTTTT.

The chain recombines TRBV15 with TRBJ2-7, with 8 bases matching TRBD2. The CDR3 is 14 amino acids. The ends lost 6 bases at V and 6 bases at J; junction bases unmatched: 10. Germline lookup yields CDR1 LNHNV and CDR2 YYDKDF (reference sequence). The CDR3 bases are TGTGCCACCAGTCCTGGACTAGCCCGGGGCGAGCAGTACTTC. Its translation is CATSPGLARGEQYF. The full variable domain, in which reference TRBV15 and TRBJ2-7 provide the parts outside the CDR3, is DAMVIQNPRYQVTQFGKPVTLSCSQTLNHNVMYWYQQKSSQAPKLLFHYYDKDFNNEADTPDNFQSRRPNTSFCFLDIRSPGLGDTAMYLCATSPGLARGEQYFGPGTRLTVT.